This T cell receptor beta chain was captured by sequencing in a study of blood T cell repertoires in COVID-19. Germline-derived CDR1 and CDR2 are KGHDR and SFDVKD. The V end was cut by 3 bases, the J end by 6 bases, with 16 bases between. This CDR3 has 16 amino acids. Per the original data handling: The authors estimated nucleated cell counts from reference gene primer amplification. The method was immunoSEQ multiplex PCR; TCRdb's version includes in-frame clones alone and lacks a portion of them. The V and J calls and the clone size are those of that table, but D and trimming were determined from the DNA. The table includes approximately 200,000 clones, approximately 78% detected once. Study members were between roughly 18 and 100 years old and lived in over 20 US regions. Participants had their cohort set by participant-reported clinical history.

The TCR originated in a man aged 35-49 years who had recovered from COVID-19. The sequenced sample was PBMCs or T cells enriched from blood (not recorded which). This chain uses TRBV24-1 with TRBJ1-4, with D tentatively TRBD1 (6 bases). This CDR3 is CATSDPTGPGDEKLFF. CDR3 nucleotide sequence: TGTGCCACCAGTGATCCGACGGGGCCAGGGGATGAAAAACTGTTTTTT.